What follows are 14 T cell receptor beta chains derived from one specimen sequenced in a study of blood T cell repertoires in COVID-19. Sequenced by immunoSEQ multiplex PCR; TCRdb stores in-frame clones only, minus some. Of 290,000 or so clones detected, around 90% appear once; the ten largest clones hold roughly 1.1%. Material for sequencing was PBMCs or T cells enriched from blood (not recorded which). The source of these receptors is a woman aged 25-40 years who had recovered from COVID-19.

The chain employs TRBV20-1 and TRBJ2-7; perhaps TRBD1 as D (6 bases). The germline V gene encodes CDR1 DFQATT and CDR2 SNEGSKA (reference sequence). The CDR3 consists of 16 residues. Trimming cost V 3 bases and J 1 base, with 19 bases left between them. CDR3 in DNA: TGCAGTGCTAGTGGGTCACCGGGACACCCATCCTACGAGCAGTACTTC. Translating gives CSASGSPGHPSYEQYF.

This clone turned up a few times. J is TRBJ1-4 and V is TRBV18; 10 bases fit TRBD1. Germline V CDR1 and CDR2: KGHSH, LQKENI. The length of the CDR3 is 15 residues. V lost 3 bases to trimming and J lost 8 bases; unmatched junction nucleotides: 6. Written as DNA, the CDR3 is TGTGCCAGCTCACCGTCGGGACAGGGGCGAGAAAAACTGTTTTTT. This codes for CASSPSGQGREKLFF.

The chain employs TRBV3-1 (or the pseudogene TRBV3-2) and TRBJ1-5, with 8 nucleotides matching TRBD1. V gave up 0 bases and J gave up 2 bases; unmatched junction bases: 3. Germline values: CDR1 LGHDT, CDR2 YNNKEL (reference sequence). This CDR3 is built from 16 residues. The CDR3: CASSQDSTGGNQPQHF. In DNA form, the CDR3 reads TGTGCCAGCAGCCAAGATTCGACAGGGGGCAATCAGCCCCAGCATTTT.

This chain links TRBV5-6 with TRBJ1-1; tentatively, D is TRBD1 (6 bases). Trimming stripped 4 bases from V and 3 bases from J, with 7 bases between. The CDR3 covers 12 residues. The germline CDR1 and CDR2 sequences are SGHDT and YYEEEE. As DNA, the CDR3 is TGTGCCAGCAGCGCAGGGGACACTGAAGCTTTCTTT. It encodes CASSAGDTEAFF.

The CDR3 is CASSPLGRLGEEKLFF. The DNA of the CDR3 is TGTGCCAGCTCACCCCTGGGGCGGCTCGGTGAGGAAAAACTGTTTTTT. The rearrangement uses TRBV18 and TRBJ1-4, with D perhaps TRBD1 (5 bases). Trimming removed 3 bases from V and 8 bases from J, with 19 bases in between. Germline loops: CDR1 KGHSH, CDR2 LQKENI. The CDR3 is made up of 16 amino acids.

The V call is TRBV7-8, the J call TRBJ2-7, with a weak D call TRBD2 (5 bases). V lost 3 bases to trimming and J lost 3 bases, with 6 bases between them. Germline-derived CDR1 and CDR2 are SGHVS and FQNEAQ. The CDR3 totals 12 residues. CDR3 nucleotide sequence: TGTGCCAGCAGCTTTGAGGGCTACGAGCAGTACTTC. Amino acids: CASSFEGYEQYF.

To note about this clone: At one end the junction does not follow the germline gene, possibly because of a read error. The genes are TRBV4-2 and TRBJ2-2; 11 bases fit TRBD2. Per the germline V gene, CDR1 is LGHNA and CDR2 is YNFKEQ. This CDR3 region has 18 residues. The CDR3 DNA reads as TGTGCCAGCTTCGTCCGGGACACGGGACTAGCGGCCCACCGGGGAGCTGTTTTT. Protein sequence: CASFVRDTGLAAHRGAVF.

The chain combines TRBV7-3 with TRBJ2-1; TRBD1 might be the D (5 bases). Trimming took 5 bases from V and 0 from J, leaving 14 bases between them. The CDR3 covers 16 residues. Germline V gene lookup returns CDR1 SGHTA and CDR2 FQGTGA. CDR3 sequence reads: CASSLTVPSSYNEQFF. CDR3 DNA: TGTGCCAGCAGCCTGACAGTCCCGAGCTCCTACAATGAGCAGTTCTTC. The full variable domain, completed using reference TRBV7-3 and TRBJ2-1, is GAGVSQTPSNKVTEKGKYVELRCDPISGHTALYWYRQSLGQGPEFLIYFQGTGAADDSGLPNDRFFAVRPEGSVSTLKIQRTERGDSAVYLCASSLTVPSSYNEQFFGPGTRLTVL.

In DNA form, the CDR3 reads TGTGCCAGCAGCGTGTTCGGGACTAGTTCTACTGAGCAGTTCTTC. Translation gives CASSVFGTSSTEQFF. The chain has TRBV9 and TRBJ2-1; the match to TRBD2 covers 8 bases. The CDR3 extends over 15 amino acids. The germline CDR1 and CDR2 sequences are SGDLS and YYNGEE. V shed 2 bases, J shed 9 bases, and the junction held 10 bases outside the gene matches.

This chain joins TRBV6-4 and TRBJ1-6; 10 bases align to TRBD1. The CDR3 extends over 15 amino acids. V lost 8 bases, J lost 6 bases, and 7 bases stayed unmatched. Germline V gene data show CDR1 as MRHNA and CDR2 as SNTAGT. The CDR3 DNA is TGTGCCAGCGAGACAGGGGGCGGAGGTAATTCACCCCTCCACTTT. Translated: CASETGGGGNSPLHF.

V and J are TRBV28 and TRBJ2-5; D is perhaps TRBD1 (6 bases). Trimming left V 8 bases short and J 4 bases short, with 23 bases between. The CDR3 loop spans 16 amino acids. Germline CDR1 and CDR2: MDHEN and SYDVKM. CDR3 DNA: TGTGCCAGCTCTTCCCCATCACAGGGATGGCGAGAGACCCAGTACTTC. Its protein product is CASSSPSQGWRETQYF.

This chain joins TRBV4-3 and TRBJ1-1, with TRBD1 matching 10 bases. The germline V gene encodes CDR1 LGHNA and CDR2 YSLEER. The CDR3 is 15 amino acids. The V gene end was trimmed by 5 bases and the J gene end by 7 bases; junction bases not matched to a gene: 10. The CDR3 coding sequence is TGCGCCAGCAGCAGCCGGGACAGGGGTTTTGGTGAAGCTTTCTTT. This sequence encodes CASSSRDRGFGEAFF.

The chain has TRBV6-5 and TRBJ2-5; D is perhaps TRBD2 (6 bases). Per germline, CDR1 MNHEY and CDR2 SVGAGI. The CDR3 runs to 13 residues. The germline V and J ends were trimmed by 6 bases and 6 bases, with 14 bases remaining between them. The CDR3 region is CASSWEALKTQYF. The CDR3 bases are TGTGCCAGCAGCTGGGAGGCCCTGAAGACCCAGTACTTC.

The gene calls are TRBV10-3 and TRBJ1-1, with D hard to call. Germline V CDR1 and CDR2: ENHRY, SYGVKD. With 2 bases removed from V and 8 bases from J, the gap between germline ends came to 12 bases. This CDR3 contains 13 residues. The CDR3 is CAISEERAGEAFF. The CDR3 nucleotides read TGTGCCATCAGTGAGGAGAGGGCGGGGGAAGCTTTCTTT.